Sequencing of this TCR beta chain was carried out in a study of blood T cell repertoires in COVID-19. V lost 5 bases, J lost 1 base, and 14 bases lay in between. CDR1 and CDR2 from the germline V gene are SGHVS and FNYEAQ. The CDR3 totals 15 residues. In the authors' workflow: Researchers report that nucleated cell counts were estimated from reference gene primer amplification. Profiling relied on immunoSEQ multiplex PCR, and the TCRdb table lists in-frame clones only, not all of them. V and J calls and clone size follow that table, whereas D and trimming were derived from the DNA. This table has 26,000 or so clones, about 80% appearing once.

V gene TRBV7-6 combines with J gene TRBJ1-1; a possible D gene is TRBD1 (6 bases). Sequencing input: peripheral blood. The receptor comes from a man in his 70s with acute or convalescent COVID-19. CDR3 nucleotides: TGTGCCAGCAGCGGGAAGTCACAGGGGAACACTGAAGCTTTCTTT. Residues: CASSGKSQGNTEAFF.